Described below is a single TCR beta chain sequence and its context. Its specificity is not known. The sample comes from a study of OX40 agonist ivuxolimab in advanced cancers. Study observations and caveats: In CD8+ T cells, expanded clones were on average more numerous than in CD4+. The specificity for antigen of the expanded peripheral T cells was not determined.

Assay used: immunoSEQ multiplex PCR; TCRdb lists only in-frame clones, some missing. Seen here are under 70,000 clones, roughly 87% observed once, and the top ten hold 2%. The clonotype comes from an adult with an advanced solid tumor such as melanoma, head and neck, liver or kidney cancer. Material: CD4+ or CD8+ T cells sorted from blood, obtained in a trial of the OX40 agonist ivuxolimab.

CDR3 in amino acids: CASSSGNNEQFF. The CDR3 DNA is TGTGCCAGCAGCTCAGGTAATAATGAGCAGTTCTTC. This chain links TRBV7-9 with TRBJ2-1; D unresolved. The germline gives CDR1 SEHNR, CDR2 FQNEAQ (reference sequence). The CDR3 loop spans 12 amino acids. Trimming took 4 bases from V and 7 from J, leaving 8 bases between them.